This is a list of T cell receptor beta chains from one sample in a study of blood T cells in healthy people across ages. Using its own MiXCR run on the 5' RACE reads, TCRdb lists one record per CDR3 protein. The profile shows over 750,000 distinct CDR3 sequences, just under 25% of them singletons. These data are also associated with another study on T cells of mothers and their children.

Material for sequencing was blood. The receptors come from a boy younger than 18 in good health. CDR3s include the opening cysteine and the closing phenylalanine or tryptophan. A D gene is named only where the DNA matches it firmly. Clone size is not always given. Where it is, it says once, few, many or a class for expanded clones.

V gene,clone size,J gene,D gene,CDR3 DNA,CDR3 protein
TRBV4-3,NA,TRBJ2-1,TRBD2,TGCGCCAGCAGCCTACGAGGACTAGCGGGGCCCTCGGGATACAATGAGCAGTTCTTC,CASSLRGLAGPSGYNEQFF
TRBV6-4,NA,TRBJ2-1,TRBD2,TGTGCCAGCAGTTCACTCACGGGAGGAGGGAATGAGCAGTTCTTC,CASSSLTGGGNEQFF
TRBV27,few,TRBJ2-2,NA,TGTGCCAGCAGTTCGCTTAGACACACCGGGGAGCTGTTTTTT,CASSSLRHTGELFF
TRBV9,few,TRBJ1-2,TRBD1,TGTGCCAGCAGCGCCAGCCGGGACAGCAACTATGGCTACACCTTC,CASSASRDSNYGYTF
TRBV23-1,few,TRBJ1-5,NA,TGCGCCAGCAGGAAGGCAGGGCATTTTACTCAGCCCCAGCATTTT,CASRKAGHFTQPQHF
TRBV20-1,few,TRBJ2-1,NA,TGCAGTGCTAGAGATCAGGGGTTTGAGCAGTTCTTC,CSARDQGFEQFF
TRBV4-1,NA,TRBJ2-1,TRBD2,TGCGCCAGCAGCCGGTCGGGAGGGCCTTCCTACAATGAGCAGTTCTTC,CASSRSGGPSYNEQFF
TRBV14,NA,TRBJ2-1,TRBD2,TGTGCCAGCAGCCAACTTGGCGGGAGTGAGTACAATAAGCAGTTCTTC,CASSQLGGSEYNKQFF
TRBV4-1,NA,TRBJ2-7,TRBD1,TGCGCCAGCAGCCAACAGACAGGGGAGCAGTACTTC,CASSQQTGEQYF
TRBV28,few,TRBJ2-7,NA,TGTGCCAGCAGTCTCGGGGGGACAGTCTCCTACGAGCAGTACTTC,CASSLGGTVSYEQYF
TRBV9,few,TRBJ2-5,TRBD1,TGTGCCAGCAGCGACGGGACAGGGCAATGGGAGACCCAGTACTTC,CASSDGTGQWETQYF
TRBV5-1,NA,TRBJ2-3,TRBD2,TGCGCCAGCAGCTTGGAGAGCGGGAAAACAGATACGCAGTATTTT,CASSLESGKTDTQYF
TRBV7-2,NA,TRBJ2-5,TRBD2,TGTGCCAGCAGCTTAGGTGGCGCGGGGGGAGAGACCCAGTACTTC,CASSLGGAGGETQYF
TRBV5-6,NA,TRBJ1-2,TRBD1,TGTGCCAGCAGCGGCGACAGGGGGCCTAACTATGGCTACACCTTC,CASSGDRGPNYGYTF
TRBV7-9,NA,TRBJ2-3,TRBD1,TGTGCCAGCCCCTCAGGGGGTACGCAGTATTTT,CASPSGGTQYF
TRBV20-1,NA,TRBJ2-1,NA,TGCAGTGTCGGTGTGGGTAGGCAGTTCTTC,CSVGVGRQFF
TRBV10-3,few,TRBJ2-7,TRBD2,TGTGCCATCAGTGAGTCGACTCCCGGACTAGCTCACGAGCAGTACTTC,CAISESTPGLAHEQYF
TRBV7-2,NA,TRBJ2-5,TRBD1,TGTGCCAGCAGCTTAGAAGGGGGCGCTGGGACCCAGTACTTC,CASSLEGGAGTQYF
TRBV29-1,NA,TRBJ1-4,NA,TGCAGCGTTGAGGGGGCAACTAATGAAAAACTGTTTTTT,CSVEGATNEKLFF
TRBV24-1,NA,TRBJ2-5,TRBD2,TGTGCCACCAGCCAAGCGGGGTTCCAAGAGACCCAGTACTTC,CATSQAGFQETQYF
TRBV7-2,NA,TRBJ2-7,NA,TGTGCCAGCAGCTTAGCCGGGATGCACTACGAGCAGTACTTC,CASSLAGMHYEQYF
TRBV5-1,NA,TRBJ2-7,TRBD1,TGCGCCAGCAGCTCATCGGGACAGGTCACCCACGAGCAGTACTTC,CASSSSGQVTHEQYF
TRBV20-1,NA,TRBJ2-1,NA,TGCAGTGCGATTGGACAAAACAATGAGCAGTTCTTC,CSAIGQNNEQFF